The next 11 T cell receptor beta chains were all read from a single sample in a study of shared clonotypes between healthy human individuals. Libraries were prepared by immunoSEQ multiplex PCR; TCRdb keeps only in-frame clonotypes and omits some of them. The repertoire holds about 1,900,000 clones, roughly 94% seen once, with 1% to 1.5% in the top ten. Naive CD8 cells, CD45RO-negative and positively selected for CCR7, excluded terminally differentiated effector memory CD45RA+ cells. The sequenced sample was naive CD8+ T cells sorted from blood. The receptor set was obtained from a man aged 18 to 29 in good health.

The CDR3 nucleotides are TGTGCCAGCAGCTTGGGCGATTGGAGTTTTGATACGCAGTATTTT. It is translated as CASSLGDWSFDTQYF. The V and J genes are TRBV13 and TRBJ2-3; D is uncertain. Germline assignment: CDR1 PRHDT and CDR2 FYEKMQ (reference sequence). CDR3 length: 15 residues. V lost 3 bases, J lost 6 bases, and 16 bases lay in between.

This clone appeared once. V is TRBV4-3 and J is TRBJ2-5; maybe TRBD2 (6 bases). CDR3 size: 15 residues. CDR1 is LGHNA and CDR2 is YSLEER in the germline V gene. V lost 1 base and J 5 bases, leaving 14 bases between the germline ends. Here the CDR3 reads CASSQGTGVGETQYF. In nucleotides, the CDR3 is TGCGCCAGCAGCCAAGGGACGGGAGTCGGGGAGACCCAGTACTTC.

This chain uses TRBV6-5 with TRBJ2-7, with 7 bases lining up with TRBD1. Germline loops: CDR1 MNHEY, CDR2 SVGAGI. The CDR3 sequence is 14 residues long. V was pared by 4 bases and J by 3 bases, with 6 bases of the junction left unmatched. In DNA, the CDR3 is TGTGCCAGCAGTTCTCAGGGGGTGAGCTACGAGCAGTACTTC. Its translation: CASSSQGVSYEQYF.

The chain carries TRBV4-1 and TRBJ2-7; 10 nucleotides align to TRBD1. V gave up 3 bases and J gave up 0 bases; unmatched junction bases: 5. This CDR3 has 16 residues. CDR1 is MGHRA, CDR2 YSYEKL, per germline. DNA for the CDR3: TGCGCCAGCAGCCAGGGGGGACAGGGGAACTCCTACGAGCAGTACTTC. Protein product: CASSQGGQGNSYEQYF.

The CDR3 spells CASSEWGGGVGETQYF. CDR3 DNA sequence: TGTGCCAGCAGTGAATGGGGAGGGGGCGTGGGAGAGACCCAGTACTTC. V is TRBV25-1 and J is TRBJ2-5, with D perhaps given as TRBD1 or TRBD2 (7 bases each). V was clipped by 1 base and J by 4 bases, with 16 bases between them. CDR3 length: 16 residues. Germline V gene sequence: CDR1 MGHDK, CDR2 SYGVNS.

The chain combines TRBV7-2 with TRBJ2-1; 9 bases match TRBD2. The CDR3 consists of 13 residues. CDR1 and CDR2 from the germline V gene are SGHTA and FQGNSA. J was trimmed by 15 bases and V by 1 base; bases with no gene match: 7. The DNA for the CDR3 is TGTGCCAGCAGCTTAGAAACGGGACTAGCTCCGTTCTTC. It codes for CASSLETGLAPFF. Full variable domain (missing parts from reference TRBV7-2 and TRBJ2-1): GAGVSQSPSNKVTEKGKDVELRCDPISGHTALYWYRQSLGQGLEFLIYFQGNSAPDKSGLPSDRFSAERTGGSVSTLTIQRTQQEDSAVYLCASSLETGLAPFFGPGTRLTVL.

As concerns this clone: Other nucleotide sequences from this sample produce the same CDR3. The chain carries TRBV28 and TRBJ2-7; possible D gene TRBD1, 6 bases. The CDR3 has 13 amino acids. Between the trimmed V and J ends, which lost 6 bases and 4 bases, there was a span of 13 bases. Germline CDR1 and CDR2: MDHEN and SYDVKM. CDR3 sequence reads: CASSLTGLYEQYF. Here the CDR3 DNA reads TGTGCCAGCAGCTTGACAGGCCTTTACGAGCAGTACTTC.

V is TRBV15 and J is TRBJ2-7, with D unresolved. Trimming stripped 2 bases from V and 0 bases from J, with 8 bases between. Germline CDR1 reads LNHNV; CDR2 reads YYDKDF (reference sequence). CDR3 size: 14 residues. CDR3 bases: TGTGCCACCAGCAGATTAACGTCCTCCTACGAGCAGTACTTC. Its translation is CATSRLTSSYEQYF. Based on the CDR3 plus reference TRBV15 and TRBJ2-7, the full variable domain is DAMVIQNPRYQVTQFGKPVTLSCSQTLNHNVMYWYQQKSSQAPKLLFHYYDKDFNNEADTPDNFQSRRPNTSFCFLDIRSPGLGDTAMYLCATSRLTSSYEQYFGPGTRLTVT.

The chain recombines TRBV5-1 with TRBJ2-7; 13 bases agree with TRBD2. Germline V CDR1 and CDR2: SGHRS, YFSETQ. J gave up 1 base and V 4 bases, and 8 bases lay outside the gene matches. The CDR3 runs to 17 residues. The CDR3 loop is CASSLGLAGMTSYEQYF. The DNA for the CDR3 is TGCGCCAGCAGCCTGGGACTAGCGGGAATGACATCCTACGAGCAGTACTTC. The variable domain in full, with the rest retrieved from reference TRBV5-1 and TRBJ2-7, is KAGVTQTPRYLIKTRGQQVTLSCSPISGHRSVSWYQQTPGQGLQFLFEYFSETQRNKGNFPGRFSGRQFSNSRSEMNVSTLELGDSALYLCASSLGLAGMTSYEQYFGPGTRLTVT.

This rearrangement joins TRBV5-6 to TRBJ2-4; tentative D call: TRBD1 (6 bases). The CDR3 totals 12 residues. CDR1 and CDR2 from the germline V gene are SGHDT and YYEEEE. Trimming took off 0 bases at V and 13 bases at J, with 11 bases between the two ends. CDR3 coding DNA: TGTGCCAGCAGCTTGGAGGGGACAAGACAGTACTTC. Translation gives CASSLEGTRQYF.

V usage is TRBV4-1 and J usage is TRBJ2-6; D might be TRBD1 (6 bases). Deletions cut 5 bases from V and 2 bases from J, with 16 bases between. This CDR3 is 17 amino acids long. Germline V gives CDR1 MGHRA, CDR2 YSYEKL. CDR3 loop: CASSYQDEGAGANVLTF. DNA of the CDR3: TGCGCCAGCAGCTACCAAGACGAGGGGGCTGGGGCCAACGTCCTGACTTTC.